Each of the 32 T cell receptor beta chains below was sequenced from the same sample in a study of identifying expanded T cells in peripheral blood. Sequenced by immunoSEQ multiplex PCR; TCRdb stores in-frame clones only, minus some. Counted here are approximately 100,000 clones, around nine tenths occurring once; the ten biggest clones make up about 4%. The sequencing input was blood. These receptors were taken from a person aged 18 to 75 in good health.

The rearrangement links TRBV4-1 to TRBJ2-7; D is possibly TRBD2 (5 bases). Germline V lookup: CDR1 MGHRA, CDR2 YSYEKL. Trimming took 1 base from V and 2 from J, leaving 12 bases between them. CDR3 length: 15 amino acids. The CDR3 DNA follows: TGCGCCAGCAGCCAAGTTGGAGGCATTGCCTACGAGCAGTACTTC. It is translated as CASSQVGGIAYEQYF.

This clone has only a few counts. Here the CDR3 DNA reads TGTGCCAGCAGCACAACGGGAGGGTTTGAGCAGTTCTTC. This encodes CASSTTGGFEQFF. The V and J genes are TRBV11-3 and TRBJ2-1, with TRBD2 identical over 8 bases. After removal of 5 bases from V and 9 bases from J, the junction contained 6 bases not matched to a gene. The germline V gene encodes CDR1 SGHNT and CDR2 YENEEA. CDR3 size: 13 residues.

The rearrangement uses TRBV27 and TRBJ2-2; no clear D gene. CDR3 length: 12 residues. The V gene's germline CDR1 is MNHEY and CDR2 SMNVEV (reference sequence). Trimming left V 2 bases short and J 7 bases short, with 5 bases between. CDR3 region: CASSLVSGELFF. In DNA form, the CDR3 reads TGTGCCAGCAGTTTAGTCAGCGGGGAGCTGTTTTTT.

V gene TRBV19 combines with J gene TRBJ2-3; perhaps TRBD2 as D (6 bases). V was clipped by 7 bases and J by 0 bases, with 14 bases between them. CDR3 length equals 15 residues. CDR1 LNHDA and CDR2 SQIVND come from the germline V gene (reference sequence). The DNA of the CDR3 is TGTGCCAGTACCCGCCGTAGCGGCAGCACAGATACGCAGTATTTT. It specifies CASTRRSGSTDTQYF.

This chain links TRBV4-1 with TRBJ2-7; D possibly corresponds to TRBD1 (6 bases). V was pared by 0 bases and J by 4 bases, with 13 bases between. The CDR3 contains 15 residues. Germline V lookup: CDR1 MGHRA, CDR2 YSYEKL. The CDR3, as DNA: TGCGCCAGCAGCCAAGACGGGACACTATCTTACGAGCAGTACTTC. This translates into CASSQDGTLSYEQYF.

V gene TRBV27 combines with J gene TRBJ1-2; D unresolved. Per the germline V gene, CDR1 is MNHEY and CDR2 is SMNVEV (reference sequence). The CDR3 contains 14 residues. Trimming removed 0 bases at V and 4 bases at J, with 9 bases between. The CDR3 sequence is CASSLSQAGYGYTF. The CDR3 nucleotides read TGTGCCAGCAGTTTATCCCAGGCAGGCTATGGCTACACCTTC.

The chain combines TRBV5-1 with TRBJ1-1; 7 positions match TRBD1. Germline V gene data show CDR1 as SGHRS and CDR2 as YFSETQ. Losses at the gene ends were 7 bases for V and 10 bases for J; bases not matched to a gene: 22. This CDR3 region has 16 residues. This CDR3 reads CASPRQGGTWGLVAFF. In nucleotides, the CDR3 is TGCGCCAGCCCCCGACAGGGCGGCACTTGGGGTTTAGTAGCTTTCTTT.

The chain couples TRBV7-8 to TRBJ2-5; possibly TRBD1 for D (6 bases). The V gene lost 3 bases and the J gene lost 5 bases, with 10 bases spanning the gap. The CDR3 length is 13 residues. Per germline, CDR1 SGHVS and CDR2 FQNEAQ. The CDR3 is CASSFQGRETQYF. The CDR3 coding sequence is TGTGCCAGCAGCTTTCAGGGGCGCGAGACCCAGTACTTC.

The chain carries TRBV28 and TRBJ1-3; a weak D match, TRBD1 (5 bases). The CDR3 is 14 residues long. V lost 2 bases and J lost 3, with 8 bases in between. Germline values: CDR1 MDHEN, CDR2 SYDVKM. CDR3 sequence reads: CASSLGGVGNTIYF. In DNA, the CDR3 is TGTGCCAGCAGTTTAGGAGGGGTTGGAAACACCATATATTTT. Complete variable domain (other parts from reference TRBV28 and TRBJ1-3): DVKVTQSSRYLVKRTGEKVFLECVQDMDHENMFWYRQDPGLGLRLIYFSYDVKMKEKGDIPEGYSVSREKKERFSLILESASTNQTSMYLCASSLGGVGNTIYFGEGSWLTVV.

This clone occurred a few times. J is TRBJ2-3 and V is TRBV7-2; tentative D call: TRBD2 (6 bases). The germline CDR1 and CDR2 sequences are SGHTA and FQGNSA. V lost 8 bases, J lost 6 bases, and 9 bases lay in between. The CDR3 has 11 amino acids. The CDR3 is CASGTRDTQYF. Here the CDR3 DNA reads TGTGCCAGCGGGACTCGGGATACGCAGTATTTT.

This clone has only a few counts. The chain combines TRBV30 with TRBJ1-5; 9 nucleotides align to TRBD1. This CDR3 has 13 residues. Germline CDR1 and CDR2: GTSNPN and SVGIG (reference sequence). Germline trimming cut 1 base from V and 7 bases from J; bases unmatched to any gene: 2. The CDR3 sequence: CAWSGTGVQPQHF. DNA for the CDR3: TGTGCCTGGAGTGGGACAGGGGTGCAGCCCCAGCATTTT.

The chain combines TRBV27 with TRBJ1-1; the match to TRBD1 covers 11 bases. Germline loops: CDR1 MNHEY, CDR2 SMNVEV (reference sequence). J gave up 4 bases and V 6 bases, and 7 bases lay outside the gene matches. This CDR3 comprises 15 residues. CDR3 protein: CASSWTGGEGTEAFF. CDR3 DNA sequence: TGTGCCAGCAGCTGGACAGGGGGCGAGGGCACTGAAGCTTTCTTT.

The chain is built from TRBV5-1 and TRBJ1-2; 8 bases are shared with TRBD1. The germline V gene encodes CDR1 SGHRS and CDR2 YFSETQ. CDR3 size: 14 residues. With 7 bases clipped from V and 6 bases from J, the junction kept 11 bases outside the gene matches. The CDR3 bases are TGCGCCAGCGGATCTCAGCCAGGGGGCGATGGCTACACCTTC. Translating it yields CASGSQPGGDGYTF.

The gene calls are TRBV7-9 and TRBJ2-7, with a tentative D call TRBD1 (5 bases). Germline loops: CDR1 SEHNR, CDR2 FQNEAQ (reference sequence). The CDR3 covers 14 residues. Trimming took off 2 bases at V and 5 bases at J, with 13 bases between the two ends. In DNA form, the CDR3 reads TGTGCCAGCAGCTTAAATTGGCAGGGCGACGAGCAGTACTTC. Protein: CASSLNWQGDEQYF.

The DNA for the CDR3 is TGTGCCAGCAGGAGACCGGACGGCAACTATGGCTACACCTTC. Its protein is CASRRPDGNYGYTF. The J gene is TRBJ1-2, the V gene TRBV6-6, with D hard to call. The CDR3 loop spans 14 amino acids. Germline CDR1 MNHNY, CDR2 SVGAGI (reference sequence). The V end lost 6 bases, the J end lost 2 bases, and 13 bases lay between the germline ends.

V and J are TRBV30 and TRBJ1-4; no definite D call. Germline lookup yields CDR1 GTSNPN and CDR2 SVGIG (reference sequence). CDR3 size: 15 residues. Trimming pared 0 bases from V and 5 bases from J, leaving 13 bases between. The DNA for the CDR3 is TGTGCCTGGAGTGTACAAGAGGGAACAAATGAAAAACTGTTTTTT. It specifies CAWSVQEGTNEKLFF.

The chain uses TRBV12-5 and TRBJ1-4; possibly TRBD1 for D (5 bases). The CDR3 is made up of 16 amino acids. Germline CDR1 is LGHNT and CDR2 is FRNRAP. Trimming shortened V by 0 bases and J by 8 bases, and 16 bases separated the two germline ends. The CDR3 nucleotides are TGTGCTAGTGGTTTGGTACGGGGGAGACTAGGGGAAAAACTGTTTTTT. It specifies CASGLVRGRLGEKLFF.

This clone was seen a handful of times. The chain links TRBV29-1 to TRBJ1-5, with unresolved D. The CDR3 loop spans 15 amino acids. The V gene's germline CDR1 is SQVTM and CDR2 ANQGSEA. Between the trimmed V and J ends, which lost 3 bases and 0 bases, there was a span of 12 bases. The DNA of the CDR3 is TGCAGCGTTGACCTTACAAAGATTAGCAATCAGCCCCAGCATTTT. Encoded protein: CSVDLTKISNQPQHF.

The chain links TRBV29-1 to TRBJ1-2, with 10 bases identical to TRBD1. From germline, CDR1 is SQVTM and CDR2 ANQGSEA. The CDR3 runs 12 residues. V gave up 5 bases and J gave up 5 bases; unmatched junction bases: 2. As DNA, the CDR3 is TGCAGCGTTACGGGACAGGGGTATGGCTACACCTTC. Encoded protein: CSVTGQGYGYTF.

The V call is TRBV7-2, the J call TRBJ2-5, with 7 nucleotides matching TRBD1. Near its end, the DNA agrees better with TRBJ2-7, so the J call may be wrong. CDR3 length: 15 residues. CDR1 and CDR2 from the germline V gene are SGHTA and FQGNSA. The CDR3 sequence is CASSFTIGTAYEQYF. In nucleotides, the CDR3 is TGTGCCAGCAGCTTCACCATCGGGACAGCCTACGAGCAGTACTTC.

This rearrangement joins TRBV4-2 to TRBJ1-1, with TRBD1 matching 10 bases. Germline CDR1 and CDR2: LGHNA and YNFKEQ. The CDR3 runs 15 residues. The ends lost 4 bases at V and 6 bases at J; junction bases unmatched: 8. DNA for the CDR3: TGTGCCAGCAGCCCGACAGGGGGCATGGGGGCTGAAGCTTTCTTT. Translated, it gives CASSPTGGMGAEAFF.

This CDR3 is CASSESWSGRAREQYF. CDR3 nucleotide sequence: TGTGCCAGCAGTGAAAGTTGGAGCGGGAGGGCCAGGGAGCAGTACTTC. J is TRBJ2-7 and V is TRBV6-1; 10 bases map to TRBD2. CDR1 is MNHNS, CDR2 SASEGT, per germline. There are 16 residues in the CDR3. With V trimmed by 2 bases and J by 7 bases, 11 bases remained unmatched.

The genes are TRBV6-1 and TRBJ2-7; perhaps TRBD1 as D (6 bases). Per the germline V gene, CDR1 is MNHNS and CDR2 is SASEGT. The CDR3 sequence is 12 residues long. The V and J ends lost 8 bases and 3 bases respectively, with 11 bases between them. The CDR3 sequence is CASRDTNYEQYF. The CDR3, as DNA: TGTGCCAGCCGGGACACAAACTACGAGCAGTACTTC.

The chain employs TRBV5-1 and TRBJ2-1; 8 nucleotides match TRBD2. Germline CDR1 reads SGHRS; CDR2 reads YFSETQ. The CDR3 has 15 amino acids. Germline trimming cut 2 bases from V and 7 bases from J; bases unmatched to any gene: 8. The CDR3 here is CASSFGLAKGNEQFF. DNA for the CDR3: TGCGCCAGCAGCTTCGGACTAGCTAAAGGGAATGAGCAGTTCTTC.

This chain joins TRBV29-1 and TRBJ2-2; 10 bases agree with TRBD1. V trimming: 4 bases; J trimming: 5 bases; junction bases outside the gene matches: 4. Per germline, CDR1 SQVTM and CDR2 ANQGSEA. CDR3 length equals 14 residues. CDR3: CSVVWDRGTGELFF. The CDR3, as DNA: TGCAGCGTTGTCTGGGACAGGGGAACCGGGGAGCTGTTTTTT.

This clone appeared a single time. The rearrangement links TRBV5-1 to TRBJ1-5; TRBD1 matches 8 bases. V shed 4 bases and J 7 bases; nucleotides not matched to a gene: 4. The length of the CDR3 is 13 residues. Per the germline V gene, CDR1 is SGHRS and CDR2 is YFSETQ. CDR3 bases: TGCGCCAGCAGCCTGACAGGGGACCAGCCCCAGCATTTT. It specifies CASSLTGDQPQHF.

The rearrangement links TRBV7-2 to TRBJ2-7, with D tentatively TRBD2 (6 bases). Germline V gene sequence: CDR1 SGHTA, CDR2 FQGNSA. The CDR3 is 13 residues long. V shed 5 bases and J shed 3 bases, with 11 bases lying between them. The CDR3 sequence: CASSRGTLYEQYF. CDR3 bases: TGTGCCAGCAGCCGCGGGACCCTCTACGAGCAGTACTTC.

The chain employs TRBV7-8 and TRBJ1-2; D remains ambiguous. The germline CDR1 and CDR2 sequences are SGHVS and FQNEAQ. V was clipped by 5 bases and J by 6 bases, with 7 bases between them. This CDR3 comprises 11 residues. The CDR3 DNA sequence: TGTGCCAGCAGCCTAGGGCATGGCTACACCTTC. Its translation is CASSLGHGYTF.

The chain carries TRBV6-5 and TRBJ2-7; 12 bases line up with TRBD2. The CDR3 has 15 residues. V shed 5 bases and J 2 bases; nucleotides not matched to a gene: 4. Germline values: CDR1 MNHEY, CDR2 SVGAGI. In DNA form, the CDR3 reads TGTGCCAGCAGTACAAGACTAGCGGGGGCCTACGAGCAGTACTTC. Amino acid sequence: CASSTRLAGAYEQYF.

The chain links TRBV19 to TRBJ2-3; TRBD2 matches 13 bases. The CDR3 sequence is 17 residues long. Trimming removed 3 bases from V and 3 bases from J; junction bases left unmatched: 6. The V gene's germline CDR1 is LNHDA and CDR2 SQIVND (reference sequence). The CDR3 protein is CASSIPMGLAGTDTQYF. CDR3 in DNA: TGTGCCAGTAGTATCCCCATGGGACTAGCGGGGACAGATACGCAGTATTTT.

V gene TRBV4-2 combines with J gene TRBJ1-4; TRBD1 matches at 7 bases. The CDR3 contains 15 residues. Germline values: CDR1 LGHNA, CDR2 YNFKEQ. Trimming took 0 bases from V and 5 from J; bases not matched to a gene: 3. Written as DNA, the CDR3 is TGTGCCAGCAGCCAAGATCGACAGGGAAATGAAAAACTGTTTTTT. This translates into CASSQDRQGNEKLFF.

The chain joins TRBV7-6 to TRBJ1-2; unclear D gene. Germline-derived CDR1 and CDR2 are SGHVS and FNYEAQ. This CDR3 comprises 16 residues. Trimming removed 5 bases from V and 3 bases from J, with 19 bases in between. The CDR3 spells CASSPEKGGRDYGYTF. CDR3 nucleotides: TGTGCCAGCAGCCCGGAAAAGGGCGGTCGTGACTATGGCTACACCTTC.